Included here is one T cell receptor beta chain sequence, with context. Its cognate antigen is unknown. This sample stems from a study of cytomegalovirus exposure and HLA in healthy donors. Study overall: Findings of an earlier analysis included some 110 million unique TCR beta sequences from roughly 200 million T cells.

Study outcomes and limitations: Analysis performed later showed TCR beta chains linked to HLA being more clonally expanded than equally common others.

Researchers ran the PCR with 60 Vbeta and 13 Jbeta primers. Sequenced by immunoSEQ multiplex PCR; TCRdb stores in-frame clones only, minus some. The data contain 150,000 to 200,000 clones, 83% of them singletons. J gave up 3 bases and V 4 bases, and 6 bases lay outside the gene matches. CDR1 is SGHTA and CDR2 is FQGNSA in the germline V gene. The CDR3 length is 18 residues. This chain uses TRBV7-2 with TRBJ2-1, with 16 bases that match TRBD2. The receptor comes from a man between 45 and 60 years old in good health and CMV-seropositive. The sample taken for sequencing was PBMCs. CDR3 nucleotide sequence: TGTGCCAGCAGCTCGACCGGGACTAGCGGGGGGGTCTACAATGAGCAGTTCTTC. It yields the protein CASSSTGTSGGVYNEQFF.